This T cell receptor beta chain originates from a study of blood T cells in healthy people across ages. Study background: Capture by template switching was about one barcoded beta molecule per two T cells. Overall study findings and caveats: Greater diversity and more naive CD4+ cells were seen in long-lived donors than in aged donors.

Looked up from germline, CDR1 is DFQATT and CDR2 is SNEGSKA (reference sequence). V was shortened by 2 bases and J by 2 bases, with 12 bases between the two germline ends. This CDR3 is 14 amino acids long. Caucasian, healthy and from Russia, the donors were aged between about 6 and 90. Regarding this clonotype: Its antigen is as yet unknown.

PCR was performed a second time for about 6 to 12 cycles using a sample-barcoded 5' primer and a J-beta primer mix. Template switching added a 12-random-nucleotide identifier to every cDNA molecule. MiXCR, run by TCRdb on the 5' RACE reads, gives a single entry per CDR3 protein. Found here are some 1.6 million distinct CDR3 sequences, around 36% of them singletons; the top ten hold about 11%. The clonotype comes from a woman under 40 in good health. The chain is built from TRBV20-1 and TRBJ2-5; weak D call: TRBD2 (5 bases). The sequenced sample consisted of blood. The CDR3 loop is CSARLLDRQETQYF. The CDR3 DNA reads TGCAGTGCTAGATTACTAGATAGACAAGAGACCCAGTACTTC.